This T cell receptor (beta chain) stems from a study of blood T cell repertoires in COVID-19. Study-wide context: COVID-19 samples collected from the United States, Italy and Spain covered acute and convalescent phases.

TCRdb's table, derived via immunoSEQ multiplex PCR, lists solely in-frame clones and lacks some. The sample lists about 210,000 clones; approximately 78% were seen once. Trimming pared 4 bases from V and 8 bases from J, leaving 12 bases between. This CDR3 is 12 amino acids long. Germline values: CDR1 LNHDA, CDR2 SQIVND (reference sequence). The chain couples TRBV19 to TRBJ2-7, with D perhaps TRBD2 (5 bases). Input material: peripheral blood. This TCR was sampled from a woman aged 40 to 50 with acute or convalescent COVID-19. This CDR3 reads CASSTVSDKQYF. The CDR3 DNA follows: TGTGCCAGTAGTACCGTTAGCGATAAGCAGTACTTC. The entire variable domain, with the rest obtained from reference TRBV19 and TRBJ2-7, is as follows: DGGITQSPKYLFRKEGQNVTLSCEQNLNHDAMYWYRQDPGQGLRLIYYSQIVNDFQKGDIAEGYSVSREKKESFPLTVTSAQKNPTAFYLCASSTVSDKQYFGPGTRLTVT.